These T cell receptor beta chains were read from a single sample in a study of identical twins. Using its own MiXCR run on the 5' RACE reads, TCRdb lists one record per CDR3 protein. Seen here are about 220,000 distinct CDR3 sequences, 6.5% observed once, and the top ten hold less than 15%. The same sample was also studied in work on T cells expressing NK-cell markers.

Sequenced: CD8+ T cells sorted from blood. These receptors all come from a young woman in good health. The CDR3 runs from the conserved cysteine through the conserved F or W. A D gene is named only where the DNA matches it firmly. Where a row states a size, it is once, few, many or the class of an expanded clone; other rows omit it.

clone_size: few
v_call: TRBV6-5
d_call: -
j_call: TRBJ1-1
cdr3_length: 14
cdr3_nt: TGTGCCAGCAGTACTATTGGGGGCGGGCCTGAAGCTTTCTTT
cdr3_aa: CASSTIGGGPEAFF

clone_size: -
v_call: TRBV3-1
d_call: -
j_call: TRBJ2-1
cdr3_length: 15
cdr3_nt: TGTGCCAGCAGCCAAGAAAGCGGGTACGACAATGAGCAGTTCTTC
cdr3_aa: CASSQESGYDNEQFF

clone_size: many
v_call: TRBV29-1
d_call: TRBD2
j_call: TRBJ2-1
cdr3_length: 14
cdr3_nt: TGCAGCGTTCGGAGGGAGGGCTCCTACAATGAGCAGTTCTTC
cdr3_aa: CSVRREGSYNEQFF

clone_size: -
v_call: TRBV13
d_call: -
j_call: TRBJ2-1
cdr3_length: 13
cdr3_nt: TGTGCCAGCAGCAAGGAGGAAGGTGGTGAGCAGTTCTTC
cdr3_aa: CASSKEEGGEQFF

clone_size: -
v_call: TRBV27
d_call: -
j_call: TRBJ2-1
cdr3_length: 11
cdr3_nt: TGTGCCAGCAGTACCGGGAATGAGCAGTTCTTC
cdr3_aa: CASSTGNEQFF

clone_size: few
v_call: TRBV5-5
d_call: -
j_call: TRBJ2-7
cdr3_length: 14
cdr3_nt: TGTGCCAGCAGCCCCGAAAGAAACTCCTACGAGCAGTACTTC
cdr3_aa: CASSPERNSYEQYF

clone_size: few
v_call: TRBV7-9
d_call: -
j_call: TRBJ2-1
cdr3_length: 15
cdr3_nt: TGTGCCAGCAGCTTACCGGGGGCCCGCCGGAATGAGCAGTTCTTC
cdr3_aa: CASSLPGARRNEQFF

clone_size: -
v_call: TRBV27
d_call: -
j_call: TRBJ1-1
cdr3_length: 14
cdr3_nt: TGTGCCAGCAGTCTACTCGTCGGCAGTCAAGAAGCTTTCTTT
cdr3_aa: CASSLLVGSQEAFF

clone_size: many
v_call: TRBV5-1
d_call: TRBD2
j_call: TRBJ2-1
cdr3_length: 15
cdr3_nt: TGCGCCAGCAGCTTGGTGGCTAGCGGGAGGAATGAGCAGTTCTTC
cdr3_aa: CASSLVASGRNEQFF

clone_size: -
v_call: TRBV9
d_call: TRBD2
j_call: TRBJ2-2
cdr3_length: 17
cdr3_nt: TGTGCCAGCAGCCATTCGACTAGCGGGAGAGGTACCGGGGAGCTGTTTTTT
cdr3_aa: CASSHSTSGRGTGELFF

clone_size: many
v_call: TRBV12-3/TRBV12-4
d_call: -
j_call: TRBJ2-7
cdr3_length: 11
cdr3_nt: TGTGCCAGCGGGCTGGGGACCGAGCAGTACTTC
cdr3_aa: CASGLGTEQYF

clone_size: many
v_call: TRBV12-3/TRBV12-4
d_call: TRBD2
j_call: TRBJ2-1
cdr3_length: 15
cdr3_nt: TGTGCCAGCAGGCGACTAGCGGGAGGTCTTGATGAGCAGTTCTTC
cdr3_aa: CASRRLAGGLDEQFF

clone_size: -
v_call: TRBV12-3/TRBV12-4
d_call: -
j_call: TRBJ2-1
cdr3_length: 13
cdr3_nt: TGTGCCAGCACTCCTGGGGGGTTCAATGAGCAGTTCTTC
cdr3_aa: CASTPGGFNEQFF

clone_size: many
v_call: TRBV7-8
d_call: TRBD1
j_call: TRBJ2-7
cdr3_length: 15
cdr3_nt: TGTGCCAGCAGCTTATTCCAGGGGGTTTCCTACGAGCAGTACTTC
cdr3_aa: CASSLFQGVSYEQYF

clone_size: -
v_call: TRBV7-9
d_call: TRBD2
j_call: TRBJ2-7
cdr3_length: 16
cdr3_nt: TGTGCCAGCAGCCTACCCGGGACTAGCGGGGACTACGAGCAGTACTTC
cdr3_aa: CASSLPGTSGDYEQYF

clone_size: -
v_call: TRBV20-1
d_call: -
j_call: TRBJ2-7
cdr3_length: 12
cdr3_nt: TGCAGTGCTAGAGATCAAGCGCTTGAGCAGTACTTC
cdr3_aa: CSARDQALEQYF

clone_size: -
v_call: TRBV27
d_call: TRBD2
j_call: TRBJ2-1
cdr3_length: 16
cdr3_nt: TGTGCCAGCAGTCGGGGGACTAGCGGGAGCTCTGATGAGCAGTTCTTC
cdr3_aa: CASSRGTSGSSDEQFF

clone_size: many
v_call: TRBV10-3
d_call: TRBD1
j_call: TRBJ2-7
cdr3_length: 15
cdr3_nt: TGTGCCATCAGGGATTTCAGCAGGGGGTCCTACGAGCAGTACTTC
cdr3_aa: CAIRDFSRGSYEQYF

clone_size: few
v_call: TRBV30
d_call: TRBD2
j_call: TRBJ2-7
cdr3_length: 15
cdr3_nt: TGTGCCTGGAGTGTACGGAGGCTAGCGGGGTACGAGCAGTACTTC
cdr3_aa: CAWSVRRLAGYEQYF

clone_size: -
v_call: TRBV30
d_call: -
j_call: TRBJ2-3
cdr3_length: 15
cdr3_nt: TGTGCCTGGATGACAGGTTCCTCTAGCACAGATACGCAGTATTTT
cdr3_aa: CAWMTGSSSTDTQYF

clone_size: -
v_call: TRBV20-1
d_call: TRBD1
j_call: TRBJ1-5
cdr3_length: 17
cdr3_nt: TGCTGTGCTAGGGATAGGACAGGGAGCTATAGCAATCAGCCCCAGCATTTT
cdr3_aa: CCARDRTGSYSNQPQHF

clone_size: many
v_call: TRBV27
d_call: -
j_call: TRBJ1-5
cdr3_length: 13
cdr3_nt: TGTGCCAGCAGTTTAGGGGTACGACAGCCCCAGCATTTT
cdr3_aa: CASSLGVRQPQHF

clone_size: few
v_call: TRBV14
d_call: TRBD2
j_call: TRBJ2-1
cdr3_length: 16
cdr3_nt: TGTGCCAGCAGCCCGGTGGGACTAGCGGCCCACAATGAGCAGTTCTTC
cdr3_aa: CASSPVGLAAHNEQFF

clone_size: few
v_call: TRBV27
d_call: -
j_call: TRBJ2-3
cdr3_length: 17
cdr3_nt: TGTGCCAGCAGTTTATGGCCGACTTATTTGGTGGCAGATACGCAGTATTTT
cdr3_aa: CASSLWPTYLVADTQYF

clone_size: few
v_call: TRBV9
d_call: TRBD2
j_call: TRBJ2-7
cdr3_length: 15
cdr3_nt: TGTGCCAGCAGCGTAGGAGGACTAGGGTCCTACGAGCAGTACTTC
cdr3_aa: CASSVGGLGSYEQYF

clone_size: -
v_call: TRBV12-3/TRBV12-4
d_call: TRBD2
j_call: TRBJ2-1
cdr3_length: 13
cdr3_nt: TGTGCCAGCAGTCCGGGACTAGCCCATGAGCAGTTCTTC
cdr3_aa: CASSPGLAHEQFF

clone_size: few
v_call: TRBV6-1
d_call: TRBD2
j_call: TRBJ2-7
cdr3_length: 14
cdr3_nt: TGTGCCAGCAGTGTTAGCGGGAGGTTTTACGAGCAGTACTTC
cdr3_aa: CASSVSGRFYEQYF

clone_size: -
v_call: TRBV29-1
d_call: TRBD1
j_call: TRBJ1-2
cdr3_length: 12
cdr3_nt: TGCAGCGACCGGGACAGGGGCGATGGCTACACCTTC
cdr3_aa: CSDRDRGDGYTF

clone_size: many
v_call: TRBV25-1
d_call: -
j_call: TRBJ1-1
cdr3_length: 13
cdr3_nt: TGTGCCAGCAGCAGAGGGGGGTACACTGAAGCTTTCTTT
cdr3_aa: CASSRGGYTEAFF

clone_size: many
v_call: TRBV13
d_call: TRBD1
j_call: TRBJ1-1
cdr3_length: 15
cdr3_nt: TGTGCCAGCAGCCCCCAGGGGGACCTGAACACTGAAGCTTTCTTT
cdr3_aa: CASSPQGDLNTEAFF